A selection of T cell receptor beta chains follows, all from one sample in a study of response to subunit inactivated influenza vaccine. TCRdb re-called the RT-PCR reads through MiXCR, storing one row per CDR3 protein. The top ten clones hold approximately 14% of a sample with fewer than 700,000 distinct CDR3 sequences, 13% of them seen once. Sequenced material: PBMCs from blood, taken more than 35 days after vaccination. These receptors were obtained from a man in his forties or fifties who received an inactivated influenza vaccine. Each CDR3 is given with its conserved first and last residue. D genes are given only for firm matches. Not every row has a clone size; where given, it reads once, few, many or a size class.

cdr3_aa | cdr3_nt | clone_size | j_call | d_call | v_call
CSARGIDTYNSPLHF | TGCAGTGCTAGAGGGATAGATACCTATAATTCACCCCTCCACTTT | . | TRBJ1-6 | . | TRBV20-1
CASSFDGIRSYEQYF | TGTGCCAGCAGCTTCGACGGAATTAGATCCTACGAGCAGTACTTC | few | TRBJ2-7 | . | TRBV7-9
CSPRDSLNNEQFF | TGCAGTCCCCGGGACAGCTTAAACAATGAGCAGTTCTTC | many | TRBJ2-1 | TRBD1 | TRBV20-1
CASSSGRTSQGVEQFF | TGTGCCAGCAGCTCTGGTCGGACTAGCCAGGGTGTCGAGCAGTTCTTC | . | TRBJ2-1 | TRBD2 | TRBV5-6
CATTLDRSYEQYF | TGTGCCACGACCCTGGACAGGAGCTACGAGCAGTACTTC | many | TRBJ2-7 | TRBD1 | TRBV10-3
CASSFADGYEQYF | TGTGCCAGCAGCTTCGCCGACGGCTACGAGCAGTACTTC | . | TRBJ2-7 | . | TRBV7-8
CASGGLAGATWYEQYF | TGTGCCAGTGGGGGACTAGCGGGGGCCACCTGGTACGAGCAGTACTTC | . | TRBJ2-7 | TRBD2 | TRBV12-3/TRBV12-4
CASSQGVLKEEQFF | TGTGCCAGCAGCCAAGGCGTCCTCAAAGAAGAGCAGTTCTTC | . | TRBJ2-1 | . | TRBV3-1
CSVGGGTDTKYF | . | . | TRBJ2-3 | . | TRBV29-1
CATDTDTAARTQYF | TGTGCCACCGACACGGACACTGCTGCTCGAACCCAGTACTTC | few | TRBJ2-5 | . | TRBV7-9
CCARAALAGDYNEQFF | TGCTGTGCTAGAGCCGCACTAGCGGGAGACTACAATGAGCAGTTCTTC | once | TRBJ2-1 | TRBD2 | TRBV20-1
CASRSDTGELFF | TGTGCCAGCAGATCAGACACCGGGGAGCTGTTTTTT | . | TRBJ2-2 | . | TRBV18
CASSIVTGGPYEQYF | TGTGCCAGTAGTATAGTCACAGGAGGGCCCTACGAGCAGTACTTC | . | TRBJ2-7 | . | TRBV19
CASSRRTSGATLNTGELFF | TGCGCCAGCAGTCGTCGGACTAGCGGGGCCACGCTAAACACCGGGGAGCTGTTTTTT | many | TRBJ2-2 | TRBD2 | TRBV5-1
CASSVWGSNEQYF | TGTGCCAGCAGCGTATGGGGGTCTAACGAGCAGTACTTC | once | TRBJ2-7 | . | TRBV2
CASSLTGHEQYF | TGTGCCAGCAGCTTAACAGGGCACGAGCAGTACTTC | many | TRBJ2-7 | . | TRBV7-2
CASSLEPGLVSYEQYF | TGCGCCAGCAGCCTGGAACCGGGACTCGTCTCCTACGAGCAGTACTTC | . | TRBJ2-7 | . | TRBV5-1
CSVDGGKGNNEQFF | TGCAGCGTTGACGGCGGGAAAGGAAACAATGAGCAGTTCTTC | few | TRBJ2-1 | . | TRBV29-1
CASSHADRVYGYTF | TGCGCCAGCAGCCACGCAGACAGAGTCTATGGCTACACCTTC | many | TRBJ1-2 | . | TRBV4-3
CASSPLTTHYGYTF | TGTGCCAGCAGTCCCCTTACGACGCACTATGGCTACACCTTC | . | TRBJ1-2 | . | TRBV6-1
CASSLTGRSTEAFF | TGTGCCAGCAGTCTGACAGGGAGGAGCACTGAAGCTTTCTTT | many | TRBJ1-1 | TRBD1 | TRBV28
CASSRRGSTGELFF | TGTGCCAGCAGCCGCAGGGGGTCCACCGGGGAGCTGTTTTTT | . | TRBJ2-2 | TRBD1 | TRBV12-3/TRBV12-4
CSARDGFNYGYTF | TGCAGTGCTAGAGATGGTTTCAACTATGGCTACACCTTC | . | TRBJ1-2 | . | TRBV20-1
CASSVSSPGANVLTF | TGTGCCAGCAGCGTTAGCTCTCCTGGGGCCAACGTCCTGACTTTC | . | TRBJ2-6 | . | TRBV9
CASSQESLSAGEPYEQYF | TGTGCCAGCAGCCAAGAATCCCTTTCGGCGGGAGAACCCTACGAGCAGTACTTC | . | TRBJ2-7 | TRBD2 | TRBV4-2
CASKLAGDYEQYF | TGTGCCAGCAAACTAGCGGGAGATTACGAGCAGTACTTC | . | TRBJ2-7 | TRBD2 | TRBV7-2
CASSQEQGAGNEKLFF | TGTGCCAGCAGTCAGGAACAGGGGGCCGGGAATGAAAAACTGTTTTTT | few | TRBJ1-4 | TRBD1 | TRBV28
CASSLEISGDAEQFF | TGTGCCAGCAGCTTAGAAATTAGCGGGGACGCCGAGCAGTTCTTC | . | TRBJ2-1 | TRBD2 | TRBV7-6
CAIRTGQGAYEQYF | TGTGCCATCAGGACGGGACAGGGGGCTTACGAGCAGTACTTC | . | TRBJ2-7 | TRBD1 | TRBV10-3
CASRPSGDTGELFF | TGTGCCAGCAGACCTAGCGGCGACACCGGGGAGCTGTTTTTT | many | TRBJ2-2 | TRBD2 | TRBV7-3
CASKRDRQETQYF | TGCGCCAGCAAGCGGGACAGACAAGAGACCCAGTACTTC | few | TRBJ2-5 | . | TRBV5-1
CASSLEYRGAYNEQFF | TGTGCCAGCAGCTTAGAATATCGGGGAGCCTACAATGAGCAGTTCTTC | . | TRBJ2-1 | . | TRBV11-2
CASSIGQGVYEQYF | TGTGCCAGCAGTATTGGACAGGGAGTGTACGAGCAGTACTTC | few | TRBJ2-7 | TRBD1 | TRBV6-1
CASSWGAMNTEAFF | TGTGCCAGCAGTTGGGGGGCGATGAACACTGAAGCTTTCTTT | . | TRBJ1-1 | . | TRBV27
CASSLVSPGTGGVEQYF | TGCGCCAGCAGCTTGGTAAGCCCCGGGACAGGGGGCGTCGAGCAGTACTTC | few | TRBJ2-7 | TRBD1 | TRBV5-1
CASSSGPRGTTEAFF | TGTGCCAGCAGTTCGGGCCCCAGGGGGACCACTGAAGCTTTCTTT | many | TRBJ1-1 | TRBD1 | TRBV12-3/TRBV12-4
CASRSIAGGLLNEQFF | TGTGCCAGCAGGTCAATAGCGGGGGGGCTTTTGAATGAGCAGTTCTTC | few | TRBJ2-1 | TRBD2 | TRBV11-2
CASSQMSLAGGPGEQYF | TGTGCCAGCAGCCAAATGTCCCTAGCGGGGGGGCCGGGGGAGCAGTACTTC | few | TRBJ2-7 | TRBD2 | TRBV4-2
CAISGTEKETQYF | TGTGCCATCAGTGGGACAGAGAAAGAGACCCAGTACTTC | . | TRBJ2-5 | . | TRBV10-3
CASSPRIAGGLNTGELFF | TGTGCCAGCTCACCGCGTATAGCGGGGGGCCTTAACACCGGGGAGCTGTTTTTT | few | TRBJ2-2 | TRBD2 | TRBV18
CASSLGRTPYNEQFF | TGTGCCAGCAGCTTAGGCAGGACCCCCTACAATGAGCAGTTCTTC | few | TRBJ2-1 | . | TRBV11-2
CASARGVSYEQYF | TGTGCCAGCGCCCGGGGGGTCTCCTACGAGCAGTACTTC | many | TRBJ2-7 | TRBD2 | TRBV28
CASRFGGAAEQYF | TGTGCCAGCAGATTCGGGGGGGCGGCCGAGCAGTACTTC | few | TRBJ2-7 | TRBD2 | TRBV11-2
CASSPTGGEDTF | TGTGCCAGCAGCCCTACAGGGGGCGAAGACACCTTC | . | TRBJ1-2 | TRBD1 | TRBV6-2/TRBV6-3
CSAIQGSSNQPQHF | TGCAGTGCTATCCAGGGTAGTAGCAATCAGCCCCAGCATTTT | . | TRBJ1-5 | . | TRBV20-1